Listed below are T cell receptor beta chains from one sample, sequenced in a study of cytomegalovirus exposure and HLA in healthy donors. The protocol was immunoSEQ multiplex PCR, while the TCRdb copy is restricted to in-frame clones and leaves out a portion. The data show 100,000 to 150,000 clones, 83% seen once. Material for sequencing was PBMCs. The receptor set was obtained from a girl aged 2-9 years in good health and CMV-seronegative. The CDR3 runs from the conserved cysteine through the conserved F or W. A D gene is named only where the DNA matches it firmly. Not every row has a clone size; where given, it reads once, few, many or a size class.

CDR3 protein: CAWSAGLSYEQYF
CDR3 DNA: TGTGCCTGGAGTGCGGGTCTTTCCTACGAGCAGTACTTC
D gene: .
V gene: TRBV30
clone size: .
J gene: TRBJ2-7

CDR3 protein: CASSLQGVNTEAFF
CDR3 DNA: TGTGCCAGCAGCCTACAGGGAGTGAACACTGAAGCTTTCTTT
D gene: .
V gene: TRBV25-1
clone size: .
J gene: TRBJ1-1

CDR3 protein: CSVLAERGGYTF
CDR3 DNA: TGCAGCGTTTTGGCGGAGAGGGGGGGCTACACCTTC
D gene: .
V gene: TRBV29-1
clone size: .
J gene: TRBJ1-2

CDR3 protein: CASTQLDPGLAGAYEQYF
CDR3 DNA: TGTGCCAGCACTCAATTAGACCCGGGACTAGCGGGAGCCTACGAGCAGTACTTC
D gene: TRBD2
V gene: TRBV2
clone size: .
J gene: TRBJ2-7

CDR3 protein: CSVEVGQGGYNEQFF
CDR3 DNA: TGCAGCGTTGAAGTGGGACAGGGGGGATACAATGAGCAGTTCTTC
D gene: TRBD1
V gene: TRBV29-1
clone size: .
J gene: TRBJ2-1

CDR3 protein: CASSPYQGTGGTEAFF
CDR3 DNA: TGTGCCAGCAGCCCATACCAGGGGACAGGGGGGACTGAAGCTTTCTTT
D gene: TRBD1
V gene: TRBV5-4
clone size: .
J gene: TRBJ1-1

CDR3 protein: CASSLGAGYEQYF
CDR3 DNA: TGTGCTAGCAGCTTGGGAGCGGGCTACGAGCAGTACTTC
D gene: .
V gene: TRBV7-7
clone size: .
J gene: TRBJ2-7

CDR3 protein: CASSQPRGQPQHF
CDR3 DNA: TGCGCCAGCAGCCAACCCAGAGGACAGCCCCAGCATTTT
D gene: .
V gene: TRBV23-1
clone size: many
J gene: TRBJ1-5

CDR3 protein: CAISDGGAYNEQFF
CDR3 DNA: TGTGCCATCAGTGACGGGGGGGCCTACAATGAGCAGTTCTTC
D gene: TRBD2
V gene: TRBV10-3
clone size: once
J gene: TRBJ2-1

CDR3 protein: CASSSPGQPYNEQFF
CDR3 DNA: TGTGCCAGCTCATCACCGGGACAGCCTTACAATGAGCAGTTCTTC
D gene: TRBD1
V gene: TRBV18
clone size: .
J gene: TRBJ2-1

CDR3 protein: CASSPSGVVPNQETQYF
CDR3 DNA: TGTGCCAGCAGCCCCTCAGGGGTCGTTCCGAACCAAGAGACCCAGTACTTC
D gene: .
V gene: TRBV7-9
clone size: .
J gene: TRBJ2-5

CDR3 protein: CASSFLTSGTYNEQFF
CDR3 DNA: TGTGCCAGCAGTTTCCTAACTAGCGGGACCTACAATGAGCAGTTCTTC
D gene: TRBD2
V gene: TRBV28
clone size: .
J gene: TRBJ2-1

CDR3 protein: CASSSSGFEAFF
CDR3 DNA: TGTGCCAGCAGCTCCTCAGGGTTTGAAGCTTTCTTT
D gene: .
V gene: TRBV7-2
clone size: .
J gene: TRBJ1-1

CDR3 protein: CASTLRLRAKTQYF
CDR3 DNA: TGTGCCAGCACCTTGCGCTTGAGGGCGAAGACCCAGTACTTC
D gene: .
V gene: TRBV7-2
clone size: .
J gene: TRBJ2-5

CDR3 protein: CASSLSRGEQYF
CDR3 DNA: TGTGCCAGCAGCTTAAGCAGGGGCGAGCAGTACTTC
D gene: .
V gene: TRBV5-6
clone size: .
J gene: TRBJ2-7

CDR3 protein: CASRKDSGGPQHF
CDR3 DNA: TGTGCCAGCAGGAAGGACAGCGGCGGGCCCCAGCATTTT
D gene: .
V gene: TRBV6-1
clone size: .
J gene: TRBJ1-5

CDR3 protein: CASSLGTSGGHEQFF
CDR3 DNA: TGTGCCAGCAGTTTAGGGACTAGCGGAGGGCATGAGCAGTTCTTC
D gene: TRBD2
V gene: TRBV27
clone size: .
J gene: TRBJ2-1

CDR3 protein: CASSRGTSGTQYF
CDR3 DNA: TGTGCCAGCAGCCGCGGGACTAGTGGGACCCAGTACTTC
D gene: TRBD2
V gene: TRBV11-3
clone size: .
J gene: TRBJ2-5

CDR3 protein: CASSEEFIWTGDYEQYF
CDR3 DNA: TGTGCCAGCAGTGAAGAGTTTATATGGACAGGGGACTACGAGCAGTACTTC
D gene: TRBD1
V gene: TRBV6-1
clone size: .
J gene: TRBJ2-7

CDR3 protein: CASSPILTEINTEAFF
CDR3 DNA: TGTGCCAGCAGTCCTATCCTAACCGAAATTAACACTGAAGCTTTCTTT
D gene: .
V gene: TRBV5-6
clone size: .
J gene: TRBJ1-1

CDR3 protein: CASSQLTGTITDTQYF
CDR3 DNA: TGTGCCAGCAGCCAACTGACAGGAACCATCACAGATACGCAGTATTTT
D gene: .
V gene: TRBV14
clone size: .
J gene: TRBJ2-3

CDR3 protein: CASSQDQDRSSYEQYF
CDR3 DNA: TGTGCCAGCAGCCAAGATCAGGACAGGAGCTCCTACGAGCAGTACTTC
D gene: TRBD1
V gene: TRBV4-2
clone size: .
J gene: TRBJ2-7

CDR3 protein: CASSPLQGPQETQYF
CDR3 DNA: TGTGCCAGCAGTCCCCTCCAGGGGCCCCAAGAGACCCAGTACTTC
D gene: .
V gene: TRBV6-1
clone size: .
J gene: TRBJ2-5

CDR3 protein: CASSLGGGDEQYF
CDR3 DNA: TGTGCCAGCAGCTTAGGGGGCGGGGACGAGCAGTACTTC
D gene: .
V gene: TRBV11-3
clone size: .
J gene: TRBJ2-7

CDR3 protein: CASSFGGEWNSPLHF
CDR3 DNA: TGTGCCAGCAGCTTCGGCGGTGAGTGGAATTCACCCCTCCACTTT
D gene: .
V gene: TRBV13
clone size: .
J gene: TRBJ1-6

CDR3 protein: CASSQNYLAVQETQYF
CDR3 DNA: TGCGCCAGCAGCCAAAACTACCTAGCGGTCCAAGAGACCCAGTACTTC
D gene: TRBD2
V gene: TRBV4-3
clone size: .
J gene: TRBJ2-5